Sequencing of this T cell receptor (beta chain) was carried out in a study of blood T cell repertoires in COVID-19. The overall study: From the United States, Italy and Spain came samples of acute and convalescent COVID-19. Sources were T cells, B-cell-depleted T cells, or PBMCs; the material itself was cDNA or gDNA.

As handled by the study authors: Nucleated cell counts were estimated from reference gene primer amplification. TCRdb's table, derived via immunoSEQ multiplex PCR, lists solely in-frame clones and lacks some. V and J calls and clone size are as listed in that table; D and trimming were resolved from the DNA. The sample has about 140,000 clones; approximately 80% are singletons. Germline values: CDR1 SGHTA, CDR2 FQGTGA. Deletions cut 5 bases from V and 5 bases from J, with 13 bases between. The CDR3 contains 14 residues. V usage is TRBV7-3 and J usage is TRBJ2-1, with D possibly being TRBD2 (6 bases). This clonotype originated in a woman of 80 years or more in a cohort sampled during active or convalescent COVID-19. Sequencing used peripheral blood. The CDR3 loop is CASSLGTLDNEQFF. The CDR3 nucleotides read TGTGCCAGCAGCCTGGGGACTCTAGACAATGAGCAGTTCTTC.